This TCR beta chain was captured by sequencing in a study of CD8+CD57+ T cells in acquired aplastic anemia. Study summary: DNA per sorted CD4+ or CD8+ sample ranged about 0.17 to 30 ug, averaging roughly 3.5 ug.

CDR3 and TCR beta VDJ profiling relied on genomic DNA as the template. TCRdb reprocessed the reads with MiXCR, giving one entry per CDR3 protein. The repertoire consists of 95,000 to 120,000 distinct CDR3 sequences, with around 53% occurring once and the leading ten covering under 35%. J was trimmed by 4 bases and V by 5 bases; bases with no gene match: 8. CDR3 length equals 15 residues. Germline lookup yields CDR1 SGHRS and CDR2 YFSETQ. For this clonotype: Its antigen is as yet unknown.

Findings and caveats of the study: Sharing between patients and controls was observed for twenty-nine CD8+ CDR3 sequences.

The sample taken for sequencing was sorted CD4+, CD8+, or CD8+CD57+ T cells (not recorded which) from PBMCs. The source is a human donor in good health, serving as a control. V is TRBV5-1 and J is TRBJ2-3; 9 bases agree with TRBD2. CDR3 in DNA: TGCGCCAGCAGGCGCGGGGGGGTCATGGCAGATACGCAGTATTTT. It translates to CASRRGGVMADTQYF.